A selection of T cell receptor beta chains follows, all from one sample in a study of OX40 agonist ivuxolimab in advanced cancers. The protocol was immunoSEQ multiplex PCR, while the TCRdb copy is restricted to in-frame clones and leaves out a portion. This table holds approximately 70,000 clones, 85% found once. The sample here was CD4+ or CD8+ T cells sorted from blood, taken in a trial of the OX40 agonist ivuxolimab. The receptors stem from an adult with an advanced solid tumor such as melanoma, head and neck, liver or kidney cancer. Both conserved end residues are trimmed from each CDR3. D genes are given only for firm matches.

d_gene | v_gene | CDR3aa
TRBD1 | TRBV11-2 | ASSYYGTGTNYGYT
TRBD1 | TRBV19 | ASNPGQGGSEAF
. | TRBV5-6 | ASSQELNYGYT
. | TRBV30 | AWADSRYEQY
. | TRBV9 | ASSVGGGRYNEQF
. | TRBV5-6 | ASSLRGSGEQY
TRBD1 | TRBV19 | ASRDRGYQPQH
. | TRBV5-1 | ASSLTAANTGELF
. | TRBV5-1 | ASSLGGSQNYGYT
. | TRBV30 | AFQRYLGNEQF
. | TRBV28 | ASSIQGPGNTIY
TRBD1 | TRBV5-5 | ASSLDRDQGYT
. | TRBV14 | ASSRTANTEAF
. | TRBV7-2 | ASSLDGRVGQPQH
. | TRBV5-6 | ASSPGGGLQETQY
TRBD1 | TRBV7-2 | ASSLGQGAYEQY
TRBD1 | TRBV5-1 | ASSGRGLDGELF
. | TRBV19 | ASSQGHSKAKNIQY
. | TRBV5-6 | ASSALKGGSYNEQF
TRBD2 | TRBV30 | ASIIGRGSYEQY
. | TRBV6-1 | ASRSINTEAF
. | TRBV7-8 | ASSPSGDQPQH
. | TRBV28 | ASSLSQGGNNEQF
. | TRBV5-1 | ASSLAQVNTGELF
. | TRBV7-8 | ASSLAAGGYT
. | TRBV6-5 | ASRRGTYEQY
TRBD1 | TRBV18 | ASSPAGQGRVWTNEKLF
TRBD1 | TRBV5-4 | ASSLGTNTGALGEQY
. | TRBV18 | ASSPPGATGNTIY